Listed here is a single T cell receptor beta chain. The target antigen is unknown. The PCR had 60 Vbeta and 13 Jbeta primers. Using immunoSEQ multiplex PCR, the repertoire was profiled, and TCRdb retains in-frame clones only, with some absent. The sample contains around 180,000 clones, approximately 78% of which appear only once. These data are taken from a study of cytomegalovirus exposure and HLA in healthy donors. Whole-study results and caveats: As a later analysis showed, a missense DCLRE1C variant was linked to trimming of TCR beta V- and J-genes. A reported reduction in N-insertions relative to the approximately 690-donor mean was seen in an Asian-associated ancestry cluster in a later analysis.

CDR3 size: 15 residues. V was clipped by 3 bases and J by 5 bases, with 17 bases between them. Germline V gene data show CDR1 as LNHDA and CDR2 as SQIVND (reference sequence). The receptor was derived from a woman aged 45-65 years in good health and CMV-seropositive. Input material: PBMCs. The chain employs TRBV19 and TRBJ2-7; D not certain. The CDR3, as DNA: TGTGCCAGTAGTATCTCCGGGTCCCTCGTCAACGAGCAGTACTTC. Protein product: CASSISGSLVNEQYF. Filled out from reference TRBV19 and TRBJ2-7, the complete variable domain reads DGGITQSPKYLFRKEGQNVTLSCEQNLNHDAMYWYRQDPGQGLRLIYYSQIVNDFQKGDIAEGYSVSREKKESFPLTVTSAQKNPTAFYLCASSISGSLVNEQYFGPGTRLTVT.